The present TCR beta chain was sequenced within a study of chemoradiotherapy in HPV16-positive cancers. Study at large: Candidate HPV-specific T-cell clones and common TCR motifs came from functional assays in a couple of HPV16-positive patients.

Samples were taken several times over chemoradiotherapy. For this clone: Its matching antigen is unknown.

Whole-study findings and limits: HPV-specific T cells were functionally defined from only a couple of HPV16-positive patients. HPV-responsive T-cell expansion during chemoradiotherapy was linked to improved recurrence-free survival in HPV16-positive patients.

Assay: immunoSEQ multiplex PCR; the TCRdb copy retains only in-frame clones and omits some. The sample contains about 53,000 clones, roughly 90% of which appear only once. The CDR3 extends over 14 amino acids. Germline V gene lookup returns CDR1 SGHVS and CDR2 FNYEAQ. The V and J ends lost 4 bases and 1 base respectively, with 10 bases between them. The material sequenced was blood, taken from a patient who underwent chemoradiotherapy. The rearrangement links TRBV7-6 to TRBJ1-1; D gene unclear. This clonotype originated in a human donor with HPV-associated anogenital cancer. The CDR3 spells CASSSQIGNTEAFF. Written as DNA, the CDR3 is TGTGCCAGCAGCTCCCAGATTGGGAACACTGAAGCTTTCTTT.